One TCR beta chain is described in this entry. Its specificity is not known. Random hexamers served to reverse transcribe about 0.5 to 1 ug RNA. With immunoSEQ multiplex PCR, TCR beta CDR3 was amplified across 54 Vbeta and 13 Jbeta. TCRdb reprocessed the immunoSEQ multiplex PCR reads via MiXCR and lists one record per CDR3 protein. Of approximately 190,000 distinct CDR3 sequences listed, approximately 95% are singletons. The entry originates in a study of CD8 T cells in Susac syndrome. Notes on the study in general: The study's TCR sequencing and HLA analysis drew on a certain number of individuals. That number was acknowledged as relatively small.

Germline values: CDR1 MGHRA, CDR2 YSYEKL. V lost 2 bases to trimming and J lost 4 bases; unmatched junction nucleotides: 4. The CDR3 consists of 14 residues. The sequence came from a human donor with Susac syndrome. This sequence joins TRBV4-1 and TRBJ2-7; the match to TRBD2 covers 8 bases. Sequenced sample: CD8+ T cells from PBMCs. CDR3 DNA: TGCGCCAGCAGCCAATTAAGCGGGAGTTACGAGCAGTACTTC. Translating it yields CASSQLSGSYEQYF.